This is a list of T cell receptor beta chains from one sample in a study of blood T cell repertoires in COVID-19. The assay was immunoSEQ multiplex PCR, and TCRdb's table has in-frame clones only and misses some. The sample holds 84,000 or so clones, roughly 77% seen once. The material sequenced was peripheral blood. All receptors derive from a human donor in a cohort sampled during active COVID-19. The CDR3 runs from the conserved cysteine through the conserved F or W. A D gene is named only where the DNA matches it firmly. Not every row has a clone size; where given, it reads once, few, many or a size class.

v_call,d_call,clone_size,j_call,cdr3_nt,cdr3_aa
TRBV9,-,medium-sized,TRBJ2-2,TGTGCCAGCAGCCTGAACACCGGGGAGCTGTTTTTT,CASSLNTGELFF
TRBV6-5,TRBD1,-,TRBJ2-2,TGTGCCAGCAGTTCACGGGACAGGGTAAACACCGGGGAGCTGTTTTTT,CASSSRDRVNTGELFF
TRBV30,-,-,TRBJ1-1,TGTGCCTGGACCTACCGGAGCAGGGCGAACACTGAAGCTTTCTTT,CAWTYRSRANTEAFF
TRBV5-4,-,once,TRBJ2-5,TGTGCCAGCAGCCCCGACGTCACTAGGGTAGAGACCCAGTACTTC,CASSPDVTRVETQYF
TRBV15,-,-,TRBJ2-6,TGTGCCACCGCTTTAGGGCTGGACAGCTCTGGGGCCAACGTCCTGACTTTC,CATALGLDSSGANVLTF
TRBV2,TRBD2,-,TRBJ2-3,TGTGCCAGGGCAAAGGTGACTAGCGGGCGCACAGATACGCAGTATTTT,CARAKVTSGRTDTQYF
TRBV5-5,-,-,TRBJ1-3,TGTGCCAGCAGCTTGGCCGGGAGCTCTGGAAACACCATATATTTT,CASSLAGSSGNTIYF
TRBV6-2/TRBV6-3,TRBD1,-,TRBJ1-4,TGTGCCAGCAGTCGGGACAGTACTAATGAAAAACTGTTTTTT,CASSRDSTNEKLFF
TRBV2,TRBD1,-,TRBJ1-4,TGTGCCAGCAGTAAACAGGGGGTCGGGGAAAAACTGTTTTTT,CASSKQGVGEKLFF
TRBV7-2,TRBD1,few,TRBJ1-5,TGTGCCAGCAGCTTAGTGGCAGGGGGCGGGAATCAGCCCCAGCATTTT,CASSLVAGGGNQPQHF
TRBV9,TRBD2,-,TRBJ2-1,TGTGCCAGCACCGCTGGGCTAGCGGGAGACAATGAGCAGTTCTTC,CASTAGLAGDNEQFF
TRBV9,-,once,TRBJ1-2,TGTGCCAGCAGCCCAGGACAGATTCCTAACTATGGCTACACCTTC,CASSPGQIPNYGYTF
TRBV19,TRBD1,-,TRBJ2-7,TGTGCCAGTAGGCTACAGGGGAGAGGCTCCTACGAGCAGTACTTC,CASRLQGRGSYEQYF
TRBV28,TRBD1,-,TRBJ2-7,TGTGCCAGCAGTTTGGTGGACAGGGGGCGCGACGAGCAGTACTTC,CASSLVDRGRDEQYF
TRBV5-1,-,once,TRBJ1-1,TGCGCCAGCAGCCTGACAGGGAACACTGAAGCTTTCTTT,CASSLTGNTEAFF
TRBV3-1/TRBV3-2,TRBD1,-,TRBJ2-1,TGTGCCAGCAGCCAAACACCGGGACAGCAAAATGAGCAGTTCTTC,CASSQTPGQQNEQFF
TRBV27,TRBD1,many,TRBJ1-1,TGTGCCAGCAGTCGACAGGGGGCCAACACTGAAGCTTTCTTT,CASSRQGANTEAFF
TRBV7-3,TRBD2,-,TRBJ2-5,TGTGCCAGCAGCCCGGGACTAGCGGGGGGGCAAGAGACCCAGTACTTC,CASSPGLAGGQETQYF
TRBV6-4,TRBD2,-,TRBJ2-1,TGTGCCAGCAGTGACTCTAGCGGGGGGGCCAATGAGCAGTTCTTC,CASSDSSGGANEQFF
TRBV3-1/TRBV3-2,TRBD1,-,TRBJ1-2,TGTGCCAGCAGCCAAGATCGGATCGGACAGGGGGTCGACTACACCTTC,CASSQDRIGQGVDYTF
TRBV6-5,TRBD1,-,TRBJ2-5,TGTGCCGGTACAGGGGTTCACGAGACCCAGTACTTC,CAGTGVHETQYF
TRBV18,TRBD1,-,TRBJ1-6,TGTGCCAGCTCACCCTCGGGACAGAATAATTCACCCCTCCACTTT,CASSPSGQNNSPLHF
TRBV18,-,-,TRBJ1-1,TGTGCCAGCTCACCCGGAGACAGAAGAGAAGCTTTCTTT,CASSPGDRREAFF
TRBV5-5,-,-,TRBJ1-5,TGTGCCAGCAGCCCCGGGGGGGTTGGCAATCAGCCCCAGCATTTT,CASSPGGVGNQPQHF
TRBV7-3,TRBD2,-,TRBJ2-1,TGTGCCAGCAGCATCTCGACTAGCAGCCTCTACAATGAGCAGTTCTTC,CASSISTSSLYNEQFF
TRBV5-1,TRBD2,once,TRBJ2-2,TGCGCCAGCAGCCAGTACCTAGCGGGAGAGACCGGGGAGCTGTTTTTT,CASSQYLAGETGELFF
TRBV6-6,TRBD2,-,TRBJ2-3,TGTGCCAGCAGTTACTTTAGCGGGTTCACAGATACGCAGTATTTT,CASSYFSGFTDTQYF
TRBV12-3/TRBV12-4,TRBD1,-,TRBJ2-7,TGTGCCAGCGGTAAGACAGGGTCCGAGCAGTACTTC,CASGKTGSEQYF
TRBV5-1,-,few,TRBJ2-7,TGCGCCAGCAGCCTTAGAAGCTCCTACGAGCAGTACTTC,CASSLRSSYEQYF
TRBV19,TRBD1,-,TRBJ2-6,TGTGCCAGTCAGACAGGGGGCTCTGGGGCCAACGTCCTGACTTTC,CASQTGGSGANVLTF
TRBV7-9,-,once,TRBJ2-5,TGTGCCAGCAGCAGCTGGAAACACGAGGGAACCCAGTACTTC,CASSSWKHEGTQYF
TRBV7-3,TRBD1,few,TRBJ1-3,TGTGCCAGCAGCTCCGAGGGACAGGCTGGAAACACCATATATTTT,CASSSEGQAGNTIYF
TRBV5-1,TRBD2,-,TRBJ2-5,TGCGCCAGCAGCTTGGCACTAGCGGGGCAAGAGACCCAGTACTTC,CASSLALAGQETQYF
TRBV18,TRBD2,-,TRBJ2-5,TGTGCCAGCTCACCACCCGGGGGGTACCAAGAGACCCAGTACTTC,CASSPPGGYQETQYF
TRBV6-1,TRBD1,-,TRBJ1-2,TGTGCCAGCAGTGAAGTGACAGGGAACTATGGCTACACCTTC,CASSEVTGNYGYTF
TRBV2,TRBD1,-,TRBJ1-6,TGTGCCAGCAGGGAAGGACAGGGGCAGGTAAGTAATTCACCCCTCCACTTT,CASREGQGQVSNSPLHF
TRBV7-2,-,-,TRBJ2-3,TGTGCCAGCAGCTTAGAACGGTCGGATACGCAGTATTTT,CASSLERSDTQYF
TRBV7-9,TRBD1,-,TRBJ2-5,TGTGCCAGCGGGCTGGGACAGGGGGCTGAGACCCAGTACTTC,CASGLGQGAETQYF
TRBV9,-,-,TRBJ1-2,TGTGCCAGCAGCGTAGATGGGCGCGCTAACTATGGCTACACCTTC,CASSVDGRANYGYTF
TRBV2,TRBD1,-,TRBJ1-1,TGTGCCAGCAGTGAAATTCGACAGGGGAACACTGAAGCTTTCTTT,CASSEIRQGNTEAFF
TRBV6-2/TRBV6-3,-,-,TRBJ1-1,TGTGCCAGCAGTTTCCCGAGGTACACTGAAGCTTTCTTT,CASSFPRYTEAFF
TRBV18,TRBD1,-,TRBJ2-7,TGTGCCAGCTCACCTCCGGGACAGAGCTCCTACGAGCAGTACTTC,CASSPPGQSSYEQYF
TRBV6-6,-,few,TRBJ2-2,TGTGCCAGCAGTTTTCAGGGTTCCTACACCGGGGAGCTGTTTTTT,CASSFQGSYTGELFF
TRBV6-2/TRBV6-3,-,once,TRBJ1-5,TGTGCCAGCAGTTCCCAGGGTAGGGGCAATCAGCCCCAGCATTTT,CASSSQGRGNQPQHF
TRBV9,-,-,TRBJ2-5,TGTGCCAGCAGCGTAGCTTTGGCCAAAGAGACCCAGTACTTC,CASSVALAKETQYF
TRBV2,-,-,TRBJ1-1,TGTGCCAGCAGTGACTCTCACAGGGTGAACACTGAAGCTTTCTTT,CASSDSHRVNTEAFF
TRBV7-9,TRBD1,-,TRBJ1-2,TGTGCCAGCAGGGGCCCGGGACAGGACCATTATGGCTACACCTTC,CASRGPGQDHYGYTF
TRBV28,TRBD1,-,TRBJ1-3,TGTGCCAGCAGTCCCTCCCCCCTCAAGCGACAGGGGGGGTCTGGAAACACCATATATTTT,CASSPSPLKRQGGSGNTIYF
TRBV5-1,-,-,TRBJ2-7,TGCGCCAGCAGCTCGGCCTGGGGTGGAGGGGACTACGAGCAGTACTTC,CASSSAWGGGDYEQYF
TRBV7-8,-,-,TRBJ1-2,TGTGCCAGCAGCCGCCGCGACACCTTTAACTATGGCTACACCTTC,CASSRRDTFNYGYTF